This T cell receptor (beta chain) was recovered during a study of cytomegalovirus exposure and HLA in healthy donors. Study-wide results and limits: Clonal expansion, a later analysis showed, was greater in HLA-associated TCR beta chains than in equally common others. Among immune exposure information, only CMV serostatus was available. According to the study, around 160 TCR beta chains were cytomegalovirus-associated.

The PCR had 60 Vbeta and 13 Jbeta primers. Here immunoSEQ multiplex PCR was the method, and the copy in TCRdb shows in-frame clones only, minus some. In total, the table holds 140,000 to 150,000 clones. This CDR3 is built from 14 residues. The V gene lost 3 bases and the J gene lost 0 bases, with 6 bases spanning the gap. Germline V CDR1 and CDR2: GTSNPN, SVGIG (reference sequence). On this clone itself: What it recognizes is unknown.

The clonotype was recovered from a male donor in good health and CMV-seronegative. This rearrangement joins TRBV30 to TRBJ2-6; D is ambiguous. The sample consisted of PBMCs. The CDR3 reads CAWSGGSGANVLTF. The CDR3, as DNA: TGTGCCTGGAGCGGTGGCTCTGGGGCCAACGTCCTGACTTTC.